A single sample is the source of the 18 T cell receptor beta chains below, sequenced in a study of blood T cell repertoires in COVID-19. Profiled with immunoSEQ multiplex PCR; TCRdb holds only in-frame clones, not every one. The table lists 170,000 or so clones, around nine tenths of them singletons. Material for sequencing was peripheral blood. The receptors were gathered from a woman between 65 and 79 years old with COVID-19, enrolled during active disease.

This clone was recorded only once. The gene calls are TRBV19 and TRBJ2-2, with 8 bases that match TRBD1. CDR1 and CDR2 from the germline V gene are LNHDA and SQIVND (reference sequence). V trimming: 4 bases; J trimming: 1 base; junction bases outside the gene matches: 2. CDR3 length: 15 amino acids. CDR3 coding DNA: TGTGCCAGTAGTAGGGGACAGGTGAACACCGGGGAGCTGTTTTTT. Its translation is CASSRGQVNTGELFF.

J is TRBJ2-7 and V is TRBV5-1; TRBD2 matches at 7 bases. The CDR3 has 14 amino acids. The junction had 3 bases not matched to a gene; V was cut back by 0 bases and J by 3 bases. Germline V CDR1 and CDR2: SGHRS, YFSETQ. CDR3 sequence: CASSLVGGNYEQYF. CDR3 sequence (DNA): TGCGCCAGCAGCTTGGTGGGAGGGAACTACGAGCAGTACTTC.

V usage is TRBV20-1 and J usage is TRBJ2-5; D gene ambiguous. The CDR3 totals 9 residues. V lost 8 bases to trimming and J lost 13 bases, with 14 bases between them. Germline CDR1 DFQATT, CDR2 SNEGSKA (reference sequence). The DNA of the CDR3 is TGCAGTCCCTCCCCCGGTTTGTACTTC. It encodes CSPSPGLYF.

The chain recombines TRBV16 with TRBJ2-7; the D is unclear. This CDR3 has 13 residues. Germline values: CDR1 KGHSY, CDR2 FQNENV. Trimming took 4 bases from V and 2 from J, leaving 9 bases between them. CDR3 sequence: CASSPAGTYEQYF. The DNA for the CDR3 is TGTGCCAGCAGCCCCGCAGGAACCTACGAGCAGTACTTC.

The V call is TRBV19, the J call TRBJ2-2, with D possibly TRBD1 on 6 matching bases. The V end was cut by 5 bases, the J end by 4 bases, with 11 bases between. CDR3 length: 14 residues. CDR1 LNHDA and CDR2 SQIVND come from the germline V gene (reference sequence). DNA for the CDR3: TGTGCCAGTAGTTCGACAGGTTTCACCGGGGAGCTGTTTTTT. Protein product: CASSSTGFTGELFF.

Of note for this clone: Its ends do not fully match the called genes, so a read error is possible. V is TRBV20-1 and J is TRBJ2-7; the match to TRBD1 covers 7 bases. The CDR3 is made up of 10 amino acids. Germline V gene sequence: CDR1 DFQATT, CDR2 SNEGSKA (reference sequence). The CDR3 nucleotides read TGCAGTGCTACAAAGGGACAGACGTCCTTC. It codes for CSATKGQTSF.

J is TRBJ1-2 and V is TRBV28, with D possibly being TRBD1 (6 bases). CDR1 MDHEN and CDR2 SYDVKM come from the germline V gene. With 6 bases removed from V and 5 bases from J, the gap between germline ends came to 31 bases. The CDR3 runs to 19 residues. The CDR3 DNA is TGTGCCAGCAGCCCCCCGGACAGTAACATGGCGGGCCACGAATATGGCTACACCTTC. Its protein is CASSPPDSNMAGHEYGYTF.

The chain recombines TRBV7-2 with TRBJ1-5; TRBD1 matches at 8 bases. Looked up from germline, CDR1 is SGHTA and CDR2 is FQGNSA. The junction had 2 bases not matched to a gene; V was cut back by 1 base and J by 3 bases. This CDR3 comprises 15 residues. The CDR3 loop is CASSLGDRLNQPQHF. The DNA of the CDR3 is TGTGCCAGCAGCTTAGGGGACAGGCTCAATCAGCCCCAGCATTTT.

This clone showed up just a few times. This chain joins TRBV30 and TRBJ1-2, with D unresolved. Trimming left V 2 bases short and J 4 bases short, with 5 bases between. The CDR3 loop spans 11 amino acids. Germline lookup yields CDR1 GTSNPN and CDR2 SVGIG (reference sequence). Written as DNA, the CDR3 is TGTGCCTGGAGTCCAGGCTATGGCTACACCTTC. This codes for CAWSPGYGYTF.

This rearrangement joins TRBV7-3 to TRBJ2-1; D perhaps matches TRBD1 (5 bases). CDR1 and CDR2 (germline): SGHTA, FQGTGA. This CDR3 has 13 amino acids. V shed 3 bases and J shed 3 bases, with 6 bases lying between them. CDR3 in DNA: TGTGCCAGCAGCTTGGACATCTACAATGAGCAGTTCTTC. This sequence encodes CASSLDIYNEQFF.

The chain couples TRBV7-9 to TRBJ2-7; possibly TRBD1 for D (7 bases). Germline V CDR1 and CDR2: SEHNR, FQNEAQ (reference sequence). V lost 5 bases, J lost 3 bases, and 23 bases lay in between. This CDR3 has 17 residues. The CDR3 is CASSTTGEASRFYEQYF. CDR3 coding DNA: TGTGCCAGCAGCACCACAGGGGAGGCTAGCCGCTTCTACGAGCAGTACTTC.

This chain connects TRBV4-1 to TRBJ1-2; D might be TRBD1 (5 bases). Germline values: CDR1 MGHRA, CDR2 YSYEKL. V lost 1 base and J 4 bases, leaving 19 bases between the germline ends. The CDR3 sequence is 17 residues long. In DNA, the CDR3 is TGCGCCAGCAGCCAAGTTACCGGGACCTCGGAGGGCTATGGCTACACCTTC. It yields the protein CASSQVTGTSEGYGYTF.

This chain's CDR3 is CASSLPGSTNEKLFF. In DNA, the CDR3 is TGTGCCAGCAGTCTACCCGGGTCAACTAATGAAAAACTGTTTTTT. The chain couples TRBV28 to TRBJ1-4, with D unresolved. V dropped 5 bases and J dropped 0 bases, with 10 bases sitting between them. CDR1 and CDR2 (germline): MDHEN, SYDVKM. The CDR3 is made up of 15 amino acids.

The chain has TRBV27 and TRBJ2-5; 11 bases fit TRBD2. This CDR3 contains 14 residues. Germline-derived CDR1 and CDR2 are MNHEY and SMNVEV (reference sequence). V was clipped by 6 bases and J by 5 bases; unmatched bases: 5. CDR3 DNA: TGTGCCAGCAGACTAGCGGGAGCGTGGGAGACCCAGTACTTC. Translating gives CASRLAGAWETQYF.

The rearrangement uses TRBV6-5 and TRBJ2-5; 7 bases match TRBD2. J gave up 4 bases and V 5 bases, and 7 bases lay outside the gene matches. Per germline, CDR1 MNHEY and CDR2 SVGAGI. The CDR3 spans 14 residues. CDR3 amino acids: CASSPGGRLETQYF. The CDR3 DNA is TGTGCCAGCAGTCCCGGGGGGAGACTAGAGACCCAGTACTTC.

The chain carries TRBV6-5 and TRBJ2-1, with 9 bases lining up with TRBD2. The CDR3 runs 15 residues. V was pared by 8 bases and J by 9 bases, with 14 bases of the junction left unmatched. Germline V CDR1 and CDR2: MNHEY, SVGAGI. CDR3 residues: CASRPSGRKKSEQFF. For the CDR3, the DNA is TGTGCCAGCCGACCGAGCGGGAGGAAGAAGAGTGAGCAGTTCTTC.

About this clone itself: Sequence at one end of the junction differs from germline and may be a read error. V gene TRBV7-7 combines with J gene TRBJ2-6; D is undetermined. This CDR3 is built from 16 residues. Germline loops: CDR1 SSHAT, CDR2 FNYEAQ (reference sequence). The CDR3 sequence is CASSCLYRSGANVLTF. The CDR3 DNA reads as TGTGCTAGCAGCTGCCTATACCGTTCGGGGGCCAACGTCCTGACTTTC. Filled out from reference TRBV7-7 and TRBJ2-6, the complete variable domain reads GAGVSQSPRYKVTKRGQDVTLRCDPISSHATLYWYQQALGQGPEFLTYFNYEAQPDKSGLPSDRFSAERPEGSISTLTIQRTEQRDSAMYRCASSCLYRSGANVLTFGAGSRLTVL.

The genes are TRBV6-5 and TRBJ1-2; D call uncertain. Germline CDR1 reads MNHEY; CDR2 reads SVGAGI. Trimming shortened V by 0 bases and J by 3 bases, and 8 bases separated the two germline ends. This CDR3 is built from 14 residues. CDR3 sequence (DNA): TGTGCCAGCAGTTACTCGAGGTCAGACTATGGCTACACCTTC. It encodes CASSYSRSDYGYTF.